What follows describes a single T cell receptor beta chain. Using immunoSEQ multiplex PCR, the repertoire was profiled, and TCRdb retains in-frame clones only, with some absent. Among roughly 33,000 clones listed, roughly 92% were seen once. The data originate from a study of blood T cell repertoires in COVID-19. The trim removed 5 bases at V and 4 bases at J, leaving 12 bases unmatched. CDR3 size: 15 residues. Germline CDR1 reads SQVTM; CDR2 reads ANQGSEA. The sequencing sample was made of peripheral blood. This clonotype originated in a human donor in a cohort sampled during active COVID-19. This chain joins TRBV29-1 and TRBJ1-1; 8 nucleotides line up with TRBD1. Here the CDR3 DNA reads TGCAGCGTTTCAAAGTCAGGGGGCCAGGGCACTGAAGCTTTCTTT. It is translated as CSVSKSGGQGTEAFF.